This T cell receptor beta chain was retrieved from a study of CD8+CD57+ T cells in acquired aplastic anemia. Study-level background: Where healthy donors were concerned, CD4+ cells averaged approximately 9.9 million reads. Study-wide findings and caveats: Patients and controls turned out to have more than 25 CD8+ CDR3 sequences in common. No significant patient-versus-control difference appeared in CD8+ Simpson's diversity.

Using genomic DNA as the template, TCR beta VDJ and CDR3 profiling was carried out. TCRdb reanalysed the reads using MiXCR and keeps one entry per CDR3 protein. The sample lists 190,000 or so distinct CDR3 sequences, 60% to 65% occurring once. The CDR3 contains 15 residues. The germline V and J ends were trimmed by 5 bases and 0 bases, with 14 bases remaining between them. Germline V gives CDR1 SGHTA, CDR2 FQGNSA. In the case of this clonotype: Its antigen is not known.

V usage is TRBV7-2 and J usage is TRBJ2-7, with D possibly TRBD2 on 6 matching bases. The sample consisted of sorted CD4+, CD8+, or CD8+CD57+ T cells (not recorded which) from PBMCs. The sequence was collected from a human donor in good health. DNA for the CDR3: TGTGCCAGCAGCCTACACGGGGGTGGCTCCTACGAGCAGTACTTC. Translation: CASSLHGGGSYEQYF.